The following is a TCR beta chain sequence with its context. Its antigen remains unidentified. V was trimmed by 7 bases and J by 1 base, leaving 12 bases between them. From germline, CDR1 is SQVTM and CDR2 ANQGSEA. The CDR3 has 13 amino acids. Rectal tissue came from one to two pinch biopsies taken at colonoscopy. Assay used: immunoSEQ multiplex PCR; TCRdb lists only in-frame clones, some missing. Of roughly 25,000 clones in the sample, over 55% were seen once. The source of the sample is a study of pediatric ulcerative colitis. General study results and limits: No controls had the two rectal clonotypes shared by ulcerative colitis patients. This repertoire reflects total lymphocytes rather than subpopulations like regulatory T cells. Acute severe colitis showed lower rectal diversity from clonal expansions.

This TCR came from a boy aged 10-17 years with severe ulcerative colitis. The rearrangement joins TRBV29-1 to TRBJ2-3; D assignment may be TRBD1 or TRBD2 (5 bases each). The specimen was gut tissue. The CDR3 coding sequence is TGCAGCGGACAGCGGTCTCGCACAGATACGCAGTATTTT. Translated, it gives CSGQRSRTDTQYF.